This note documents a single T cell receptor beta chain sequence. The antigen remains undetermined. For the second PCR, which ran for about 6 to 11 cycles, a sample-barcoded 5' primer and a J-beta primer mix were used. Using its own MiXCR run on the 5' RACE reads, TCRdb lists one record per CDR3 protein. The sample yields some 890,000 distinct CDR3 sequences, 25% to 35% seen once. Per germline, CDR1 SGHTA and CDR2 FQGTGA. The ends were cut back, 5 bases at V and 4 bases at J, with 19 bases in the middle. The CDR3 runs to 16 residues. The source of the sample is a study of blood T cells in healthy people across ages. Overall study findings and caveats: The fall in TCR beta diversity per million T cells was roughly linear with age.

In addition, the sample was reused for a study of T cells of mothers and their children.

This chain uses TRBV7-3 with TRBJ2-3; D gene unclear. The sample consisted of blood. This clonotype was obtained from a middle-aged woman in good health. The DNA for the CDR3 is TGTGCCAGCAGCCACGAAACAGACCTTAGGGCAGATACGCAGTATTTT. Protein: CASSHETDLRADTQYF.